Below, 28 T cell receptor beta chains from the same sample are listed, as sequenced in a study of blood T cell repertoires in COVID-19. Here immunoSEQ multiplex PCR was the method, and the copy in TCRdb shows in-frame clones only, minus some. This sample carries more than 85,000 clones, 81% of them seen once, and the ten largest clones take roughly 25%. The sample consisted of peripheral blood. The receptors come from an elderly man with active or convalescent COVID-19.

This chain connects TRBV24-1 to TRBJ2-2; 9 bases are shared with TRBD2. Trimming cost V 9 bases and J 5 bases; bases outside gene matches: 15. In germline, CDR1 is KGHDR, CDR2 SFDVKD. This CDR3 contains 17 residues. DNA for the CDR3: TGTGCCACCCGTGGTGGATCCGGCGGGGGGGGTACCGGGGAGCTGTTTTTT. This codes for CATRGGSGGGGTGELFF.

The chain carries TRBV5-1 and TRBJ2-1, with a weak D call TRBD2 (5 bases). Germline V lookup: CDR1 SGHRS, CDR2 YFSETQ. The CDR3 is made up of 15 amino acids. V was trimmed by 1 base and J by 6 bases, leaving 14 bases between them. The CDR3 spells CASSLTGEAGNEQFF. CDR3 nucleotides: TGCGCCAGCAGCTTGACCGGGGAAGCAGGCAATGAGCAGTTCTTC.

CDR3 in DNA: TGCGCCAGCAGTCAAGGGGCCTCGGACAGGCGACTCCCTGGGCGCTACACCTTC. It codes for CASSQGASDRRLPGRYTF. The chain employs TRBV5-1 and TRBJ1-2, with 7 bases lining up with TRBD1. CDR1 and CDR2 from the germline V gene are SGHRS and YFSETQ. V gave up 5 bases and J gave up 9 bases; unmatched junction bases: 25. The CDR3 runs 18 residues.

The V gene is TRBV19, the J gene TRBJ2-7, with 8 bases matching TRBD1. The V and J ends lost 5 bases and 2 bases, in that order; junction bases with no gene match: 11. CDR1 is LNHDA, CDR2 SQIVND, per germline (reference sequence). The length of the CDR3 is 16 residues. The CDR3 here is CASSEQATGVPYEQYF. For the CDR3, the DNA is TGTGCCAGTAGTGAGCAGGCGACAGGGGTACCCTACGAGCAGTACTTC. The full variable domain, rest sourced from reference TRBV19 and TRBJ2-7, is DGGITQSPKYLFRKEGQNVTLSCEQNLNHDAMYWYRQDPGQGLRLIYYSQIVNDFQKGDIAEGYSVSREKKESFPLTVTSAQKNPTAFYLCASSEQATGVPYEQYFGPGTRLTVT.

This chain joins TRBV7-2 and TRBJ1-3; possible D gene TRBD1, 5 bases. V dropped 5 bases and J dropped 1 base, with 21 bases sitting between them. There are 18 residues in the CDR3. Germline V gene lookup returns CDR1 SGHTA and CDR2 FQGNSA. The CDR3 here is CASSQWGVQASSGNTIYF. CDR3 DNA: TGTGCCAGCAGCCAGTGGGGGGTACAGGCTTCTTCTGGAAACACCATATATTTT.

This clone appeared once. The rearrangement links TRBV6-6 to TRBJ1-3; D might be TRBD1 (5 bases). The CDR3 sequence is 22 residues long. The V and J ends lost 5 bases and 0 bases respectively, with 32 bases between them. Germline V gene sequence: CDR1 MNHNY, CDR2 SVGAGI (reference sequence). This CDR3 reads CASSPPLRQPTVIRSSGNTIYF. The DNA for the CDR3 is TGTGCCAGCAGTCCCCCGCTACGACAGCCGACGGTAATCCGAAGCTCTGGAAACACCATATATTTT.

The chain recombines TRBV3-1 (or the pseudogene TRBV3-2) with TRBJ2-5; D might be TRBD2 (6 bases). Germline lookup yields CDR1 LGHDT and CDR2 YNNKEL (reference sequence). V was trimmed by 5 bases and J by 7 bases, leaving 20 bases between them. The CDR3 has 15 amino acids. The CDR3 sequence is CASSSIPTSGVTQYF. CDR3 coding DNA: TGTGCCAGCAGCTCAATTCCGACTAGTGGGGTGACCCAGTACTTC.

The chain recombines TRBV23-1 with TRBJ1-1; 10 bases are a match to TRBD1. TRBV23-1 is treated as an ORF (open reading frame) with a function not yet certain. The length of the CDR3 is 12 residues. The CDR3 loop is CVDRGRGTEAFF. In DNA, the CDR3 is TGCGTCGACAGGGGGCGAGGCACTGAAGCTTTCTTT.

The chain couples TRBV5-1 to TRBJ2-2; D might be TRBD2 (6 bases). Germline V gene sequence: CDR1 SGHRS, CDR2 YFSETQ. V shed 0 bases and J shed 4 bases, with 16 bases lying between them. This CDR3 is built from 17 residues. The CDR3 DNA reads TGCGCCAGCAGCTTGGTGGGACTTGGGGGAGGCACCGGGGAGCTGTTTTTT. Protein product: CASSLVGLGGGTGELFF.

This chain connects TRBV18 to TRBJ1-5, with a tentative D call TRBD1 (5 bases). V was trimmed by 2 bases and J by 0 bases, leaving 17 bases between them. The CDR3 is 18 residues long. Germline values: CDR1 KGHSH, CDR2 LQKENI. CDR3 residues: CASSPRGGREYSNQPQHF. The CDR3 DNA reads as TGTGCCAGCTCACCAAGGGGTGGCAGGGAATATAGCAATCAGCCCCAGCATTTT.

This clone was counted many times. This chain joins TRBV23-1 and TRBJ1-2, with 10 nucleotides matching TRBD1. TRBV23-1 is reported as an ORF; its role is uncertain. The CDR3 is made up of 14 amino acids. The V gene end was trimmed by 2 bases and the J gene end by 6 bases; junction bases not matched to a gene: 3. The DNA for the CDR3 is TGCGCCAGCAGTCAACGGGACAGGGGACATGGCTACACCTTC. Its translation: CASSQRDRGHGYTF.

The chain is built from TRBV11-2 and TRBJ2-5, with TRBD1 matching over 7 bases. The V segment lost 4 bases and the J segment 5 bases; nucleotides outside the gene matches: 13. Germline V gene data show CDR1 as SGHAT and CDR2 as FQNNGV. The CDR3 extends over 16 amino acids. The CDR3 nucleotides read TGTGCCAGCAGCTATTACAGGGGACCCCGGCGCGAGACCCAGTACTTC. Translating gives CASSYYRGPRRETQYF.

The CDR3 DNA is TGCGCCAGCAGTGGGCTCCAAGAGACCCAGTACTTC. Protein: CASSGLQETQYF. V is TRBV10-1 and J is TRBJ2-5; no firm D call. This CDR3 has 12 residues. The germline gives CDR1 WNHNN, CDR2 SYGVQD (reference sequence). The germline V and J ends were trimmed by 4 bases and 1 base, with 4 bases remaining between them.

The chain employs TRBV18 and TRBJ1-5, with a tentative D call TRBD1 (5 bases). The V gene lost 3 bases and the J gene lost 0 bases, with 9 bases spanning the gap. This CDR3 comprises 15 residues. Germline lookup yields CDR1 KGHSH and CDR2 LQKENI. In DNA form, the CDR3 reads TGTGCCAGCTCACCCACAGGTAATAGCAATCAGCCCCAGCATTTT. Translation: CASSPTGNSNQPQHF.

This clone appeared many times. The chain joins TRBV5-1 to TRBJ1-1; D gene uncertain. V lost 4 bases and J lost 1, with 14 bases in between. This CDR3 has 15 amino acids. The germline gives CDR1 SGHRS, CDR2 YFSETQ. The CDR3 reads CASSPREGGNTEAFF. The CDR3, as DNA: TGCGCCAGCAGCCCCCGGGAGGGCGGGAACACTGAAGCTTTCTTT.

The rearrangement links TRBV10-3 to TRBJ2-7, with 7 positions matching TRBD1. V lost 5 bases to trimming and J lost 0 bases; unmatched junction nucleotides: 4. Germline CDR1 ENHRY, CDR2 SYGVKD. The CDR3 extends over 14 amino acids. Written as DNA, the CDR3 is TGTGCCATCAGTCCCGGGACAGCCTCCTACGAGCAGTACTTC. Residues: CAISPGTASYEQYF.

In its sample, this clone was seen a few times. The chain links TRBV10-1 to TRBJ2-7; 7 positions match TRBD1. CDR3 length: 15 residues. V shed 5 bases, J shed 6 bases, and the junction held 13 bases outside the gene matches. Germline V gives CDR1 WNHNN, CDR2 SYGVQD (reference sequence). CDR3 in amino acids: CASSSLTGVNSEQYF. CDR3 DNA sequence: TGCGCCAGCAGTTCGCTAACAGGGGTGAATAGCGAGCAGTACTTC.

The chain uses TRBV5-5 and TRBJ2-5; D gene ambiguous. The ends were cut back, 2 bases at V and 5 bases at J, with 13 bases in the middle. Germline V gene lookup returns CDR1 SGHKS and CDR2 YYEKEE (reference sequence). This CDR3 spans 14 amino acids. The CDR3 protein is CASSLHPARETQYF. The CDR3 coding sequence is TGTGCCAGCAGCTTACACCCCGCTAGGGAGACCCAGTACTTC. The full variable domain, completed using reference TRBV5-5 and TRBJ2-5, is DAGVTQSPTHLIKTRGQQVTLRCSPISGHKSVSWYQQVLGQGPQFIFQYYEKEERGRGNFPDRFSARQFPNYSSELNVNALLLGDSALYLCASSLHPARETQYFGPGTRLLVL.

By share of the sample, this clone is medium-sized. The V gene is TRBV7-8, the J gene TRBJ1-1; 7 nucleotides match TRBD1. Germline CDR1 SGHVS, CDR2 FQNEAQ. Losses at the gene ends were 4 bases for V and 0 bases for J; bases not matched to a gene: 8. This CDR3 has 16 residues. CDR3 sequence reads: CASSSATGTVNTEAFF. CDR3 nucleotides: TGTGCCAGCAGCTCAGCCACCGGGACAGTGAACACTGAAGCTTTCTTT. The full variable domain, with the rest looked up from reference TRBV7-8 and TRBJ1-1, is GAGVSQSPRYKVAKRGQDVALRCDPISGHVSLFWYQQALGQGPEFLTYFQNEAQLDKSGLPSDRFFAERPEGSVSTLKIQRTQQEDSAVYLCASSSATGTVNTEAFFGQGTRLTVV.

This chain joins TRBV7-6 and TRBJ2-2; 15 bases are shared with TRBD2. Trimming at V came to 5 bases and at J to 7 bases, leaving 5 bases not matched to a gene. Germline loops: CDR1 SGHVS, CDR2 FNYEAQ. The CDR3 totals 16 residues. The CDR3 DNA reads TGTGCCAGCAGCCTGCGGACTAGCGGGGGGGTCGGGGAGCTGTTTTTT. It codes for CASSLRTSGGVGELFF.

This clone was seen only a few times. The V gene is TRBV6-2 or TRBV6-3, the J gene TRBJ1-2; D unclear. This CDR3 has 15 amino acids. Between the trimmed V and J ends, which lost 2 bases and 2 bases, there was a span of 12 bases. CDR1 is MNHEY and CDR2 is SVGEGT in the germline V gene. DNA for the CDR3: TGTGCCAGCAGTTACGGCCAGGAACGGAACTATGGCTACACCTTC. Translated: CASSYGQERNYGYTF.

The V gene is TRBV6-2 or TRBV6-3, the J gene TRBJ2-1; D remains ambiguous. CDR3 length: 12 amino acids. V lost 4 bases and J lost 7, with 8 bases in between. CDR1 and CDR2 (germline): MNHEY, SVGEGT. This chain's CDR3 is CASSSPRNEQFF. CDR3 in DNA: TGTGCCAGCAGTTCGCCTAGGAATGAGCAGTTCTTC.

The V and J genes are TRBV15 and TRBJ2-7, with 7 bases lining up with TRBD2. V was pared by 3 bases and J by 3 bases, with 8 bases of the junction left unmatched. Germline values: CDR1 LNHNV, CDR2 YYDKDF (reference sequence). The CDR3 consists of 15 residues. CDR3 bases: TGTGCCACCAGCAGTGACCCCGGGGGGTTCTACGAGCAGTACTTC. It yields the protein CATSSDPGGFYEQYF. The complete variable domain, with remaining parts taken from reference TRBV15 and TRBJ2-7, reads DAMVIQNPRYQVTQFGKPVTLSCSQTLNHNVMYWYQQKSSQAPKLLFHYYDKDFNNEADTPDNFQSRRPNTSFCFLDIRSPGLGDTAMYLCATSSDPGGFYEQYFGPGTRLTVT.

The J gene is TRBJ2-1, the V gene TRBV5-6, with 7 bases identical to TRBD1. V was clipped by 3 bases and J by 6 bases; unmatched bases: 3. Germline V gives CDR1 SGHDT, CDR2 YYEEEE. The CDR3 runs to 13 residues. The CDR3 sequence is CASSYGTVNEQFF. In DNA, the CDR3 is TGTGCCAGCAGCTACGGGACAGTCAATGAGCAGTTCTTC.

The DNA of the CDR3 is TGTGCCAGCAGCACGGACAGGGGAACCTACGAGCAGTACTTC. This translates into CASSTDRGTYEQYF. The chain links TRBV7-9 to TRBJ2-7; 9 bases map to TRBD1. The germline gives CDR1 SEHNR, CDR2 FQNEAQ (reference sequence). CDR3 length: 14 residues. With V trimmed by 5 bases and J by 2 bases, 4 bases remained unmatched.

The CDR3 reads CASSTTATGNTIYF. The CDR3 nucleotides are TGTGCCAGTAGTACGACTGCGACTGGAAACACCATATATTTT. The V gene is TRBV19, the J gene TRBJ1-3, with no clear D. The ends were cut back, 4 bases at V and 2 bases at J, with 9 bases in the middle. CDR1 and CDR2 from the germline V gene are LNHDA and SQIVND (reference sequence). This CDR3 is built from 14 residues.

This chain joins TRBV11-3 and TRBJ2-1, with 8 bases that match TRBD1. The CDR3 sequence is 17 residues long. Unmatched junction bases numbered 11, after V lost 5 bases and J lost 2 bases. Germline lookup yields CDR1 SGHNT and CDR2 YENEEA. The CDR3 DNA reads TGTGCCAGCAGCGTGGGGATCCAGGGGGCCGCCTACAATGAGCAGTTCTTC. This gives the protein CASSVGIQGAAYNEQFF.

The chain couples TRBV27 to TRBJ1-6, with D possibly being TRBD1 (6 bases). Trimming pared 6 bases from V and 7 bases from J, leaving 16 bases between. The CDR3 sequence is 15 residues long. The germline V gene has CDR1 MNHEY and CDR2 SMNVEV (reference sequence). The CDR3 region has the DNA TGTGCCAGCAGATTACAGGGAAGGTTGAATTCACCCCTCCACTTT. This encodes CASRLQGRLNSPLHF.